This T cell receptor beta chain was sequenced during a study of blood T cell repertoires in COVID-19. Study summary: Collection of acute and convalescent COVID-19 samples took place in the United States, Italy and Spain. Sources were T cells, B-cell-depleted T cells, or PBMCs; the material itself was cDNA or gDNA.

Original analysis: Reference gene primer amplification yielded estimated nucleated cell counts. Repertoires were generated with immunoSEQ multiplex PCR, while TCRdb's copy carries only in-frame clones and drops some. The DNA gave D and trimming, while V, J and clone size come from that table. The profile shows about 110,000 clones, 87% of them singletons. Germline loops: CDR1 MNHNS, CDR2 SASEGT. CDR3 length: 12 amino acids. V dropped 5 bases and J dropped 7 bases, with 12 bases sitting between them. J is TRBJ2-7 and V is TRBV6-1; possibly TRBD2 for D (5 bases). This sequence originates from a human donor in a cohort sampled during active COVID-19. The sample taken for sequencing was peripheral blood. DNA of the CDR3: TGTGCCAGCAGTTATGGGCAGCGGGAGCAGTACTTC. It specifies CASSYGQREQYF.